Below are 26 T cell receptor beta chains sequenced from a single sample in a study of T cells in Graves' hyperthyroidism and ophthalmopathy. Amplified TCR beta CDR3 regions derived from RNA transcripts. HTBI primers were used for first-round RT-PCR of the TCR CDR3. TCRdb itself ran the multiplex PCR reads through MiXCR, one entry per CDR3 protein. The sample yields some 550,000 distinct CDR3 sequences, about a sixth seen once. Material: blood. Receptor source: a middle-aged woman with Graves' ophthalmopathy.

This CDR3 reads CATRGRVNQPQHF. The CDR3, as DNA: TGTGCCACGCGGGGCAGGGTGAATCAGCCCCAGCATTTT. This chain joins TRBV28 and TRBJ1-5; TRBD1 might be the D (5 bases). Trimming removed 10 bases from V and 4 bases from J, with 14 bases in between. CDR3 length: 13 amino acids. CDR1 is MDHEN, CDR2 SYDVKM, per germline.

V is TRBV28 and J is TRBJ2-5, with 7 bases aligning to TRBD1. Per the germline V gene, CDR1 is MDHEN and CDR2 is SYDVKM. The J segment lost 3 bases and the V segment lost 5 bases, leaving 6 bases of the junction unmatched. The CDR3 covers 14 residues. The CDR3 region is CASSRGQVEETQYF. In DNA, the CDR3 is TGTGCCAGCAGTCGCGGACAGGTGGAAGAGACCCAGTACTTC.

The J gene is TRBJ1-2, the V gene TRBV6-6, with 9 bases matching TRBD1. V shed 0 bases, J shed 2 bases, and the junction held 4 bases outside the gene matches. Germline V gene lookup returns CDR1 MNHNY and CDR2 SVGAGI (reference sequence). The CDR3 is made up of 16 amino acids. Here the CDR3 DNA reads TGTGCCAGCAGTTACTCTAGGGGACAGGGCAACTATGGCTACACCTTC. Protein: CASSYSRGQGNYGYTF.

This clonotype was found many times. The chain carries TRBV5-1 and TRBJ1-1, with 7 bases matching TRBD1. Germline V gene lookup returns CDR1 SGHRS and CDR2 YFSETQ. V gave up 4 bases and J gave up 2 bases; unmatched junction bases: 8. CDR3 length equals 15 residues. The CDR3 DNA reads TGCGCCAGCAGCCCGGGACAGTACTATAACACTGAAGCTTTCTTT. This translates into CASSPGQYYNTEAFF.

This clonotype was counted at least ten times. The rearrangement uses TRBV5-5 and TRBJ1-2; 10 bases align to TRBD1. Germline V lookup: CDR1 SGHKS, CDR2 YYEKEE (reference sequence). The CDR3 loop spans 14 amino acids. Trimming cost V 3 bases and J 7 bases; bases outside gene matches: 6. This CDR3 is CASSWTGTGVGYTF. CDR3 sequence (DNA): TGTGCCAGCAGCTGGACCGGGACAGGGGTTGGCTACACCTTC.

The rearrangement links TRBV10-3 to TRBJ2-2; D might be TRBD1 (5 bases). Trimming removed 9 bases from V and 5 bases from J, with 13 bases in between. This CDR3 spans 13 amino acids. The germline gives CDR1 ENHRY, CDR2 SYGVKD. In DNA, the CDR3 is TGTGCCATTTTGAAGTCAGGGACCGGGGAGCTGTTTTTT. It yields the protein CAILKSGTGELFF.

This clonotype was recorded a few times. The chain recombines TRBV5-6 with TRBJ2-1; D is uncertain. V lost 7 bases to trimming and J lost 4 bases, with 15 bases between them. Germline CDR1 is SGHDT and CDR2 is YYEEEE. The CDR3 loop spans 14 amino acids. This chain's CDR3 is CASLGYQVYNEQFF. The DNA of the CDR3 is TGTGCCAGCCTGGGTTACCAGGTTTACAATGAGCAGTTCTTC.

This clonotype was recorded at least ten times. V and J are TRBV20-1 and TRBJ2-4, with 8 bases matching TRBD2. Germline V gene data show CDR1 as DFQATT and CDR2 as SNEGSKA (reference sequence). Germline trimming cut 3 bases from V and 7 bases from J; bases unmatched to any gene: 11. The CDR3 runs to 15 residues. DNA for the CDR3: TGCAGTGCTAGGAAAGCGGGAGAGGACTATAACATTCAGTACTTC. Translation gives CSARKAGEDYNIQYF.

On this clonotype: This sequence may be a read error, since a much larger clone differs from it by one base. The gene calls are TRBV6-1 and TRBJ1-1; TRBD1 matches at 7 bases. Germline CDR1 is MNHNS and CDR2 is SASEGT. The CDR3 covers 13 residues. Here the CDR3 reads CASSETTGTVAFF. The CDR3 DNA is TGTGCCAGCAGTGAAACGACAGGGACTGTAGCTTTCTTT.

This clonotype was counted at least ten times. The V gene is TRBV2, the J gene TRBJ2-3; 9 bases are shared with TRBD1. V lost 11 bases, J lost 3 bases, and 6 bases stayed unmatched. CDR3 length equals 13 residues. Germline V gives CDR1 SNHLY, CDR2 FYNNEI. The DNA for the CDR3 is TGTGCCGACACCGGGACAGGGACAGATACGCAGTATTTT. Protein product: CADTGTGTDTQYF.

The rearrangement uses TRBV12-3 or TRBV12-4 and TRBJ2-7; 7 nucleotides line up with TRBD2. The CDR3 totals 14 residues. Trimming at V came to 6 bases and at J to 2 bases, leaving 7 bases not matched to a gene. The CDR3 reads CASRIAGLAYEQYF. CDR3 coding DNA: TGTGCCAGCAGAATAGCGGGCCTCGCCTACGAGCAGTACTTC.

This clonotype was counted between two and nine times. J is TRBJ1-1 and V is TRBV6-5; 8 positions agree with TRBD1. Trimming at V came to 2 bases and at J to 8 bases, leaving 10 bases not matched to a gene. The CDR3 loop spans 15 amino acids. Per germline, CDR1 MNHEY and CDR2 SVGAGI. The CDR3 DNA follows: TGTGCCAGCAGTTACGGGACAGGCGGGATAGCGGAAGCTTTCTTT. Translating gives CASSYGTGGIAEAFF.

The chain uses TRBV5-1 and TRBJ2-1, with 11 bases lining up with TRBD2. The CDR3 is 14 residues long. With V trimmed by 5 bases and J by 7 bases, 5 bases remained unmatched. Germline loops: CDR1 SGHRS, CDR2 YFSETQ. DNA of the CDR3: TGCGCCAGCAGGAGGCTAGCGGGGGGAAATGAGCAGTTCTTC. Residues: CASRRLAGGNEQFF.

The sample holds many counts of this clonotype. The CDR3 protein is CASNRGTSGAGETQYF. The CDR3 DNA reads as TGTGCCAGCAACCGCGGGACTAGCGGTGCGGGAGAGACCCAGTACTTC. The chain has TRBV7-9 and TRBJ2-5; 11 bases map to TRBD2. The V gene's germline CDR1 is SEHNR and CDR2 FQNEAQ (reference sequence). V lost 7 bases, J lost 4 bases, and 11 bases stayed unmatched. This CDR3 spans 16 amino acids.

This clonotype was found a few times. The chain combines TRBV18 with TRBJ1-2, with D perhaps matching TRBD1 (5 bases). Between the trimmed V and J ends, which lost 2 bases and 1 base, there was a span of 8 bases. CDR1 KGHSH and CDR2 LQKENI come from the germline V gene. The CDR3 is 14 residues long. Here the CDR3 reads CASSPRQNNYGYTF. The CDR3 bases are TGTGCCAGCTCACCAAGACAGAATAACTATGGCTACACCTTC. The variable domain in full, completed from reference TRBV18 and TRBJ1-2, reads NAGVMQNPRHLVRRRGQEARLRCSPMKGHSHVYWYRQLPEEGLKFMVYLQKENIIDESGMPKERFSAEFPKEGPSILRIQQVVRGDSAAYFCASSPRQNNYGYTFGSGTRLTVV.

The gene calls are TRBV7-9 and TRBJ1-2, with 7 positions matching TRBD1. The CDR3 sequence is 13 residues long. Germline CDR1 SEHNR, CDR2 FQNEAQ (reference sequence). Trimming cost V 5 bases and J 8 bases; bases outside gene matches: 8. This CDR3 is CASSPGDSGGYTF. Here the CDR3 DNA reads TGTGCCAGCAGCCCCGGGGACAGCGGGGGCTACACCTTC.

This clonotype appeared many times. This chain joins TRBV6-1 and TRBJ1-3, with D unclear. The CDR3 consists of 15 residues. Trimming cost V 1 base and J 2 bases, with 9 bases left between them. CDR1 is MNHNS, CDR2 SASEGT, per germline. The CDR3 loop reads CASSEDRRTGNTIYF. The CDR3 DNA sequence: TGTGCCAGCAGTGAAGACAGAAGGACTGGAAACACCATATATTTT.

The sample holds many counts of this clonotype. The genes are TRBV12-3 or TRBV12-4 and TRBJ1-1; no reliable D call. V lost 5 bases and J 1 base, leaving 11 bases between the germline ends. There are 14 residues in the CDR3. The CDR3 sequence is CASSGPGRNTEAFF. The CDR3, as DNA: TGTGCCAGCAGTGGGCCGGGCAGGAACACTGAAGCTTTCTTT.

V and J are TRBV7-9 and TRBJ2-7; D may match TRBD1 or TRBD2 (5 bases each). Trimming left V 1 base short and J 7 bases short, with 14 bases between. In germline, CDR1 is SEHNR, CDR2 FQNEAQ (reference sequence). The CDR3 extends over 14 amino acids. CDR3 in DNA: TGTGCCAGCAGCTTAGACGGGGCTCCTCGTGAGCAGTACTTC. It encodes CASSLDGAPREQYF.

This clonotype was observed at least ten times. This chain links TRBV6-1 with TRBJ2-5; perhaps TRBD1 as D (6 bases). This CDR3 region has 16 residues. The V gene lost 5 bases and the J gene lost 1 base, with 17 bases spanning the gap. Germline CDR1 and CDR2: MNHNS and SASEGT. CDR3 sequence: CASSPYGGHLQETQYF. The CDR3 DNA reads TGTGCCAGCAGTCCGTATGGGGGACACCTCCAAGAGACCCAGTACTTC.

This clonotype was found many times. The rearrangement uses TRBV20-1 and TRBJ2-1; TRBD2 matches 7 bases. Germline lookup yields CDR1 DFQATT and CDR2 SNEGSKA (reference sequence). The CDR3 spans 15 residues. Trimming removed 0 bases from V and 0 bases from J; junction bases left unmatched: 2. CDR3 in DNA: TGCAGTGCTAGAGAGGGGGGGAGCTCCTACAATGAGCAGTTCTTC. Its protein product is CSAREGGSSYNEQFF.

This clonotype was seen a few times. The chain couples TRBV5-1 to TRBJ2-1, with no clear D. V gave up 6 bases and J gave up 1 base, with 17 bases separating them. CDR1 and CDR2 from the germline V gene are SGHRS and YFSETQ. The CDR3 is made up of 16 amino acids. CDR3 residues: CASMPSIQYSYNEQFF. The CDR3 DNA is TGCGCCAGCATGCCCTCAATACAGTATTCCTACAATGAGCAGTTCTTC.

The V call is TRBV15, the J call TRBJ1-5; 7 bases agree with TRBD1. The germline V gene encodes CDR1 LNHNV and CDR2 YYDKDF (reference sequence). V was clipped by 2 bases and J by 5 bases; unmatched bases: 9. CDR3 length: 16 amino acids. The CDR3 nucleotides are TGTGCCACCAGCAGATTCAAAGGGACAGCGGATCAGCCCCAGCATTTT. This sequence encodes CATSRFKGTADQPQHF.

This clonotype was recorded many times. The rearrangement uses TRBV7-2 and TRBJ1-1; D gene unclear. The CDR3 length is 13 residues. Germline loops: CDR1 SGHTA, CDR2 FQGNSA. V lost 5 bases and J lost 3, with 10 bases in between. The CDR3 loop reads CASSPGPHTEAFF. The CDR3 region has the DNA TGTGCCAGCAGCCCCGGGCCACACACTGAAGCTTTCTTT.

This clonotype was recorded at least ten times. The J gene is TRBJ2-2, the V gene TRBV5-1; D unclear. CDR3 size: 15 residues. V lost 0 bases and J lost 1, with 7 bases in between. From germline, CDR1 is SGHRS and CDR2 YFSETQ. The CDR3 loop is CASSLDTQNTGELFF. As DNA, the CDR3 is TGCGCCAGCAGCTTGGACACTCAGAACACCGGGGAGCTGTTTTTT. Based on the CDR3 plus reference TRBV5-1 and TRBJ2-2, the full variable domain is KAGVTQTPRYLIKTRGQQVTLSCSPISGHRSVSWYQQTPGQGLQFLFEYFSETQRNKGNFPGRFSGRQFSNSRSEMNVSTLELGDSALYLCASSLDTQNTGELFFGEGSRLTVL.

This clonotype occurred once. The chain combines TRBV29-1 with TRBJ1-2; D remains ambiguous. Trimming took off 3 bases at V and 6 bases at J, with 11 bases between the two ends. Germline CDR1 and CDR2: SQVTM and ANQGSEA. The CDR3 runs to 12 residues. CDR3 protein: CSVDLGLNGYTF. The CDR3 coding sequence is TGCAGCGTTGACCTAGGTCTCAATGGCTACACCTTC.